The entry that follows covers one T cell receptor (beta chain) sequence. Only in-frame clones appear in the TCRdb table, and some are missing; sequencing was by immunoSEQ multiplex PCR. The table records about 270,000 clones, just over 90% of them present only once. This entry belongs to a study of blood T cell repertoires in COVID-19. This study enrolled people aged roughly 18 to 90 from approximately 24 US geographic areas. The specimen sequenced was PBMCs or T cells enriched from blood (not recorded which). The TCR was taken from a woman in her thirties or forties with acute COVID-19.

The CDR3 DNA reads as TGTGCCAGCAGCTTGCGCCTAGCGGCCCAAGAGACCCAGTACTTC. Translating it yields CASSLRLAAQETQYF. The chain couples TRBV5-6 to TRBJ2-5, with 7 bases fitting TRBD2. J gave up 1 base and V 1 base, and 4 bases lay outside the gene matches. The germline CDR1 and CDR2 sequences are SGHDT and YYEEEE. The CDR3 totals 15 residues.